This entry lists 25 T cell receptor beta chains sequenced from one sample in a study of blood T cells in healthy people across ages. Alongside a J-beta primer mix, a sample-barcoded 5' primer served in a second PCR lasting roughly 7 to 11 cycles. In TCRdb, the 5' RACE reads were re-called with MiXCR into one record per CDR3 protein. The table lists 710,000 or so distinct CDR3 sequences, around a fifth of them singletons. What was sequenced was blood. These receptors were taken from a man between 65 and 85 years old in good health.

V usage is TRBV20-1 and J usage is TRBJ2-5; 8 bases align to TRBD2. In germline, CDR1 is DFQATT, CDR2 SNEGSKA (reference sequence). This CDR3 has 16 amino acids. With V trimmed by 2 bases and J by 3 bases, 11 bases remained unmatched. The DNA for the CDR3 is TGCAGTGCTAGAATCGCGGGGGGCCGACAAAAAGAGACCCAGTACTTC. This codes for CSARIAGGRQKETQYF.

Written as DNA, the CDR3 is TGTGCCACCAGTGGGTACAATGAGCAGTTCTTC. Protein: CATSGYNEQFF. The chain joins TRBV24-1 to TRBJ2-1; D is unclear. V lost 5 bases and J lost 4, with 2 bases in between. Germline CDR1 KGHDR, CDR2 SFDVKD. This CDR3 contains 11 residues.

The chain recombines TRBV6-5 with TRBJ1-1, with D possibly being TRBD1 (6 bases). The V and J ends lost 1 base and 7 bases respectively, with 13 bases between them. CDR3 length: 14 amino acids. Germline CDR1 and CDR2: MNHEY and SVGAGI. The CDR3 region is CASSYWAGANEAFF. The CDR3 DNA reads TGTGCCAGCAGTTACTGGGCGGGGGCCAATGAAGCTTTCTTT.

This clonotype was detected a few times. This chain uses TRBV12-3 or TRBV12-4 with TRBJ1-2; D ambiguous. The CDR3 runs 13 residues. The ends were cut back, 0 bases at V and 11 bases at J, with 13 bases in the middle. The CDR3 reads CASSLASAARYTF. The CDR3 nucleotides read TGTGCCAGCAGTTTAGCGTCGGCTGCGCGTTACACCTTC.

The sample holds a few counts of this clonotype. The rearrangement links TRBV5-6 to TRBJ2-5; TRBD2 matches at 9 bases. Germline lookup yields CDR1 SGHDT and CDR2 YYEEEE. Trimming cost V 0 bases and J 2 bases; bases outside gene matches: 5. CDR3 length: 16 amino acids. CDR3 protein: CASSLVPSGKQETQYF. The CDR3 DNA is TGTGCCAGCAGCTTGGTGCCTAGCGGGAAACAAGAGACCCAGTACTTC.

This clonotype has just a few counts. The V call is TRBV12-3 or TRBV12-4, the J call TRBJ2-4, with D possibly being TRBD2 (7 bases). Trimming removed 3 bases at V and 9 bases at J, with 15 bases between. The CDR3 length is 14 residues. CDR3 in amino acids: CASSFGEGGGIQYF. The DNA for the CDR3 is TGTGCCAGCAGTTTTGGCGAGGGGGGGGGCATTCAGTACTTC.

J is TRBJ2-2 and V is TRBV20-1, with D unresolved. Germline lookup yields CDR1 DFQATT and CDR2 SNEGSKA (reference sequence). Trimming pared 0 bases from V and 6 bases from J, leaving 14 bases between. The CDR3 consists of 15 residues. The DNA for the CDR3 is TGCAGTGCTAGAGATGGCGCTTTCTCCGCCGGGGAGCTGTTTTTT. Encoded protein: CSARDGAFSAGELFF.

This clonotype was picked up a small number of times. The gene calls are TRBV20-1 and TRBJ2-1, with 8 bases aligning to TRBD2. V gave up 3 bases and J gave up 9 bases; unmatched junction bases: 10. The CDR3 is made up of 14 amino acids. Per the germline V gene, CDR1 is DFQATT and CDR2 is SNEGSKA (reference sequence). The CDR3 nucleotides read TGCAGTGCTAGTTGGCAGCGGGGGTTCCCTGAGCAGTTCTTC. It yields the protein CSASWQRGFPEQFF.

CDR3 sequence reads: CASSLGSKRDEKLFF. For the CDR3, the DNA is TGTGCCAGCAGCCTAGGATCGAAGAGGGACGAAAAACTGTTTTTT. This sequence joins TRBV7-9 and TRBJ1-4; possibly TRBD1 for D (5 bases). The CDR3 spans 15 residues. V shed 5 bases and J shed 8 bases, with 18 bases lying between them. The germline CDR1 and CDR2 sequences are SEHNR and FQNEAQ (reference sequence).

This chain uses TRBV18 with TRBJ2-5; 9 positions agree with TRBD1. This CDR3 contains 15 residues. With V trimmed by 3 bases and J by 4 bases, 6 bases remained unmatched. Germline V gene lookup returns CDR1 KGHSH and CDR2 LQKENI. Written as DNA, the CDR3 is TGTGCCAGCTCACCCAGGGACAGGGTGGTAGAGACCCAGTACTTC. It translates to CASSPRDRVVETQYF.

The chain employs TRBV28 and TRBJ2-4; 8 bases fit TRBD1. Germline loops: CDR1 MDHEN, CDR2 SYDVKM. V lost 0 bases and J lost 5; bases outside the gene matches: 6. This CDR3 has 16 residues. The CDR3 DNA is TGTGCCAGCAGTTTATGGGACAGGGTTGTTGAAAACATTCAGTACTTC. This gives the protein CASSLWDRVVENIQYF.

CDR3 sequence (DNA): TGTGCCAGCAGTGGGAGAGTTGAGCAGTTCTTC. Its protein product is CASSGRVEQFF. The rearrangement joins TRBV2 to TRBJ2-5, with D unresolved. The tail of the sequence fits TRBJ2-1 better, so the J call may be wrong. The length of the CDR3 is 11 residues. Germline V gene sequence: CDR1 SNHLY, CDR2 FYNNEI.

The chain employs TRBV5-1 and TRBJ2-2; possibly TRBD1 for D (6 bases). The CDR3 runs 15 residues. Germline CDR1 reads SGHRS; CDR2 reads YFSETQ. V was pared by 4 bases and J by 1 base, with 11 bases between. The CDR3 reads CASSPLQGNTGELFF. CDR3 bases: TGCGCCAGCAGCCCTTTACAGGGGAACACCGGGGAGCTGTTTTTT.

The rearrangement joins TRBV7-2 to TRBJ1-5; D gene unclear. Germline CDR1 and CDR2: SGHTA and FQGNSA. This CDR3 contains 13 residues. V was clipped by 1 base and J by 15 bases, with 16 bases between them. This CDR3 reads CASSLEVGPTLHF. CDR3 DNA sequence: TGTGCCAGCAGCTTAGAGGTGGGCCCAACCCTGCATTTT. The full variable domain, rest sourced from reference TRBV7-2 and TRBJ1-5, is GAGVSQSPSNKVTEKGKDVELRCDPISGHTALYWYRQSLGQGLEFLIYFQGNSAPDKSGLPSDRFSAERTGGSVSTLTIQRTQQEDSAVYLCASSLEVGPTLHFGDGTRLSIL.

As for this clonotype: A much larger clonotype is one base distant, so this may be a read error. The CDR3 sequence: CASSSDDGLNNEQFF. In DNA form, the CDR3 reads TGTGCCAGCAGCTCCGATGATGGCTTAAACAATGAGCAGTTCTTC. This chain links TRBV6-1 with TRBJ2-1; D is ambiguous. The length of the CDR3 is 15 residues. Germline CDR1 reads MNHNS; CDR2 reads SASEGT. V shed 6 bases and J shed 5 bases, with 17 bases lying between them.

This clonotype turned up a few times. This rearrangement joins TRBV29-1 to TRBJ2-3; 10 bases match TRBD2. From germline, CDR1 is SQVTM and CDR2 ANQGSEA. With V trimmed by 1 base and J by 6 bases, 10 bases remained unmatched. The CDR3 totals 16 residues. CDR3 region: CSVEGGASGSMDTQYF. The DNA of the CDR3 is TGCAGCGTTGAAGGTGGGGCTAGCGGGAGTATGGATACGCAGTATTTT.

Only a few counts were recorded for this clonotype. One end of the junction is discordant with germline, which a read error may explain. The chain uses TRBV12-3 or TRBV12-4 and TRBJ2-3; no reliable D call. CDR3 size: 15 residues. This CDR3 is CASSLTGDSTDAQYF. The CDR3 DNA reads TGTGCCAGCAGTTTAACTGGGGATAGCACAGATGCGCAGTATTTT.

This chain connects TRBV6-6 to TRBJ1-3, with unresolved D. Trimming took off 6 bases at V and 0 bases at J, with 9 bases between the two ends. The CDR3 length is 14 residues. CDR1 and CDR2 from the germline V gene are MNHNY and SVGAGI (reference sequence). The CDR3 DNA follows: TGTGCCAGCAGGGACGGTTTCTCTGGAAACACCATATATTTT. This gives the protein CASRDGFSGNTIYF.

The sample holds a few counts of this clonotype. The chain employs TRBV20-1 and TRBJ2-1; the D gene is possibly TRBD2 (5 bases). Trimming took 2 bases from V and 8 from J, leaving 16 bases between them. This CDR3 is built from 14 residues. The germline V gene encodes CDR1 DFQATT and CDR2 SNEGSKA (reference sequence). The CDR3 reads CSARSTPGADEQFF. For the CDR3, the DNA is TGCAGTGCTAGAAGTACCCCCGGAGCGGATGAGCAGTTCTTC.

This clonotype was seen only a few times. The chain uses TRBV20-1 and TRBJ2-7, with TRBD2 matching over 8 bases. The CDR3 length is 14 residues. Germline V CDR1 and CDR2: DFQATT, SNEGSKA (reference sequence). The V gene end was trimmed by 8 bases and the J gene end by 2 bases; junction bases not matched to a gene: 11. The CDR3: CSSHQQRGTYEQYF. CDR3 sequence (DNA): TGCAGTTCCCACCAGCAGCGGGGGACCTACGAGCAGTACTTC.

The sample holds a few counts of this clonotype. This chain joins TRBV29-1 and TRBJ2-7, with 7 bases lining up with TRBD2. The CDR3 is made up of 15 amino acids. Germline V gene lookup returns CDR1 SQVTM and CDR2 ANQGSEA. The trim removed 4 bases at V and 4 bases at J, leaving 13 bases unmatched. CDR3 nucleotides: TGCAGCGTTGGTCGTGGGAGGGCCGATCTATACGAGCAGTACGTC. It specifies CSVGRGRADLYEQYV.

This clonotype was observed many times. The chain couples TRBV4-2 to TRBJ2-5; either TRBD1 or TRBD2 may supply D (6 bases each). The CDR3 consists of 14 residues. V gave up 0 bases and J gave up 4 bases, with 9 bases separating them. Germline lookup yields CDR1 LGHNA and CDR2 YNFKEQ. The CDR3: CASSQDKGGETQYF. DNA of the CDR3: TGTGCCAGCAGCCAAGATAAGGGGGGAGAGACCCAGTACTTC.

This rearrangement joins TRBV13 to TRBJ2-5; TRBD1 might be the D (6 bases). The germline V gene has CDR1 PRHDT and CDR2 FYEKMQ (reference sequence). Trimming took 5 bases from V and 4 from J, leaving 23 bases between them. CDR3 size: 17 residues. DNA for the CDR3: TGTGCCAGCAGCCTAAGGATCAAGACAGGCGGGCGAGAGACCCAGTACTTC. This codes for CASSLRIKTGGRETQYF.

This chain uses TRBV6-5 with TRBJ1-4; 9 bases agree with TRBD1. Germline lookup yields CDR1 MNHEY and CDR2 SVGAGI. The V and J ends lost 6 bases and 9 bases, in that order; junction bases with no gene match: 8. The CDR3 consists of 14 residues. The CDR3 DNA reads as TGTGCCAGCAGAGGGACAGGGATGTTCCAAAAACTGTTTTTT. Its protein is CASRGTGMFQKLFF.

This chain links TRBV5-1 with TRBJ2-1; 7 bases agree with TRBD2. Germline V CDR1 and CDR2: SGHRS, YFSETQ. V shed 3 bases, J shed 5 bases, and the junction held 8 bases outside the gene matches. The CDR3 is made up of 15 amino acids. Here the CDR3 DNA reads TGCGCCAGCAGCTCCGGACTAGTTACTAACAATGAGCAGTTCTTC. Amino acid sequence: CASSSGLVTNNEQFF.